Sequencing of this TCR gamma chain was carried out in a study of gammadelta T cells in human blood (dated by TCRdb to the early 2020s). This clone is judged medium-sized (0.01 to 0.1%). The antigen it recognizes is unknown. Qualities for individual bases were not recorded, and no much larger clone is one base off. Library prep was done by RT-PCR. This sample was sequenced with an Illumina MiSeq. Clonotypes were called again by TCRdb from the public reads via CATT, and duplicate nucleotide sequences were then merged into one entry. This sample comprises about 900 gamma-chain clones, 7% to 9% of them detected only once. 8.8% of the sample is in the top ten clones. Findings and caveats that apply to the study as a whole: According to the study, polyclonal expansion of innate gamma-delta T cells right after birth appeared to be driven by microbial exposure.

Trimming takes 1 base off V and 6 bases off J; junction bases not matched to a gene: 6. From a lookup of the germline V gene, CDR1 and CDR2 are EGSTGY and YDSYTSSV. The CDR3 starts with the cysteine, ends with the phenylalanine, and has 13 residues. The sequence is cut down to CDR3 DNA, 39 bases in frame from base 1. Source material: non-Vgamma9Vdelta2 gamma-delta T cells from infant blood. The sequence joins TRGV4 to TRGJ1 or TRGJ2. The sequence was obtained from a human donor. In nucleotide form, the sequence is TGTGCCACCTGGGATGGCCAAGCTTATAAGAAACTCTTT. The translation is CATWDGQAYKKLF.